What follows are 3 T cell receptor beta chains derived from one specimen sequenced in a study of CD8 T cells in Susac syndrome (dated by TCRdb to about 2019). The protocol used for the library was the immunoSEQ multiplex PCR assay. RNA was extracted using the RNeasy kit, and about 0.5 to 1 ug of the RNA was reverse transcribed with random hexamers. Using fastp trimming at Q25 and MiXCR clonotype assembly, TCRdb reanalyzed the public sequencing data and kept in-frame beta chains. Each CDR3 protein appears once, grouped with its most common genes and DNA. Within this sample are roughly 150,000 distinct CDR3 sequences, with about 90% of them counted one time only. The ten largest clones represent about 0.073% of the sample. Material: CD4+ T cells from PBMCs. The origin of the receptors is a human donor in good health.

The gene calls are TRBV4-3 and TRBJ2-3; 12 positions agree with TRBD2. V was pared by 0 bases and J by 3 bases, with 7 bases of the junction left unmatched. Germline loops: CDR1 LGHNA, CDR2 YSLEER. This CDR3 contains 18 residues. DNA of the CDR3: TGCGCCAGCAGCCAAGATCTTACTAGCGGGGGGAGGACAGATACGCAGTATTTT. This sequence encodes CASSQDLTSGGRTDTQYF.

The chain links TRBV6-5 to TRBJ1-4; the D gene is possibly TRBD1 (6 bases). V lost 2 bases to trimming and J lost 4 bases, with 17 bases between them. Germline CDR1 is MNHEY and CDR2 is SVGAGI. The CDR3 spans 17 residues. The CDR3 DNA follows: TGTGCCAGCAGTTACAGGGGACACCCGGAGGGTAATGAAAAACTGTTTTTT. Translating gives CASSYRGHPEGNEKLFF.

This rearrangement joins TRBV5-6 to TRBJ2-1; 8 bases are shared with TRBD1. The CDR3 is 21 amino acids. V lost 3 bases and J lost 2; bases outside the gene matches: 22. Germline CDR1 is SGHDT and CDR2 is YYEEEE. The DNA for the CDR3 is TGTGCCAGCAGCTCACGGAGGGCCAGGGGGCGGGCGGGCCAACCCTACAATGAGCAGTTCTTC. Protein: CASSSRRARGRAGQPYNEQFF.